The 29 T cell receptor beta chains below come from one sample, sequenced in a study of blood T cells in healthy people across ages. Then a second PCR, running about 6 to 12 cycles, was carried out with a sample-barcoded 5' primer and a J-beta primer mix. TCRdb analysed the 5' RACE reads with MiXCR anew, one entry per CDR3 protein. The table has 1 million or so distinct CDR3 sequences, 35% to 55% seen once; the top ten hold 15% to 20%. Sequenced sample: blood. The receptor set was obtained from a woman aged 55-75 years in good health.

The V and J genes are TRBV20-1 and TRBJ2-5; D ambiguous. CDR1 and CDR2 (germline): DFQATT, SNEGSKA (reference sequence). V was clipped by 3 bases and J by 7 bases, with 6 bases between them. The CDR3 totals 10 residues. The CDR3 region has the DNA TGCAGTGCTAGGAAATCGACCCAGTACTTC. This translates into CSARKSTQYF.

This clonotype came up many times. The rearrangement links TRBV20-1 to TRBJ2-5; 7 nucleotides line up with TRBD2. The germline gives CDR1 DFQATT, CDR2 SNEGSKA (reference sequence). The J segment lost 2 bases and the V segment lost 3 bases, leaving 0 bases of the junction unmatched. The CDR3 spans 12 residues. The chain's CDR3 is CSASGRQETQYF. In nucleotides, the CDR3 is TGCAGTGCTAGCGGGAGGCAAGAGACCCAGTACTTC.

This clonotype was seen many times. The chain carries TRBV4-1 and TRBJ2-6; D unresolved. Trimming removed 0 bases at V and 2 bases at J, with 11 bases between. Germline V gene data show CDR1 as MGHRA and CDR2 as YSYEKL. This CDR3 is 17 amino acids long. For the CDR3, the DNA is TGCGCCAGCAGCCAAGATGGGGTAGCAACTGGGGCCAACGTCCTGACTTTC. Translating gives CASSQDGVATGANVLTF.

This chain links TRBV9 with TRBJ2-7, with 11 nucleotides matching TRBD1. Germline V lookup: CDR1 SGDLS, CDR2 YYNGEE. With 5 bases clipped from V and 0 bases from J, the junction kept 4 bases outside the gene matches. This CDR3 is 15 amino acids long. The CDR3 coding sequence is TGTGCCAGCAGTGCAGGACAGGGGGCCTCCTACGAGCAGTACTTC. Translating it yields CASSAGQGASYEQYF.

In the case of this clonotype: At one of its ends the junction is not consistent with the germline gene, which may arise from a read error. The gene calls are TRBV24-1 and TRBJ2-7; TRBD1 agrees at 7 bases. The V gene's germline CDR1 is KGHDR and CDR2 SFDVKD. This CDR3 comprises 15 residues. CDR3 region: CATSERQGPPYEQYF. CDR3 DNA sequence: TGCGCCACCAGTGAACGACAGGGACCCCCCTACGAGCAGTACTTC.

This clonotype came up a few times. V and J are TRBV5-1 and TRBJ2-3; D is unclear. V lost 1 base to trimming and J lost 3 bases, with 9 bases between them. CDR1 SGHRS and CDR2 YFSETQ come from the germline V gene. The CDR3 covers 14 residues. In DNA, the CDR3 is TGCGCCAGCAGCTTGCTATTAGGGACAGATACGCAGTATTTT. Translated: CASSLLLGTDTQYF.

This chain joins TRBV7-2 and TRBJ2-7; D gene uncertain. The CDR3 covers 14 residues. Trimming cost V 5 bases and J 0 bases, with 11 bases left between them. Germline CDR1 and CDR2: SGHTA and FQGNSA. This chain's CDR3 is CASSVYASSYEQYF. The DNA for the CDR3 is TGTGCCAGCAGCGTTTATGCTAGCTCCTACGAGCAGTACTTC.

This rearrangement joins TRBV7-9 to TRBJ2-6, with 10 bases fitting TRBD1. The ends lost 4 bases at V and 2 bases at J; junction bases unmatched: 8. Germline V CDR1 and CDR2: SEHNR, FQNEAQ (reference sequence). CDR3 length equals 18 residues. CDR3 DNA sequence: TGTGCCAGCAGCTCCTGGGACAGGGGAAACCCTGGGGCCAACGTCCTGACTTTC. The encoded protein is CASSSWDRGNPGANVLTF.

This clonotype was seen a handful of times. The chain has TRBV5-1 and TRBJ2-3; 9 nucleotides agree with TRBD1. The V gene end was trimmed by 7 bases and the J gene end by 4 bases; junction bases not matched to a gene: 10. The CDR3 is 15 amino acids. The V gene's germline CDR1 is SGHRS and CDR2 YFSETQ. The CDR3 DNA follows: TGCGCCAGCCGACAGGGGGGTTCGGCCCCAGATACGCAGTATTTT. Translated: CASRQGGSAPDTQYF.

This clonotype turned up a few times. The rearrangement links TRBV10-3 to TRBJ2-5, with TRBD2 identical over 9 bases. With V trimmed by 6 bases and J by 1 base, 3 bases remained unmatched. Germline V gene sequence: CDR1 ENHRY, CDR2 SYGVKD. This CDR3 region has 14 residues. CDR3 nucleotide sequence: TGTGCCATCAGGGCGGGAGGGACCCAAGAGACCCAGTACTTC. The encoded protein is CAIRAGGTQETQYF.

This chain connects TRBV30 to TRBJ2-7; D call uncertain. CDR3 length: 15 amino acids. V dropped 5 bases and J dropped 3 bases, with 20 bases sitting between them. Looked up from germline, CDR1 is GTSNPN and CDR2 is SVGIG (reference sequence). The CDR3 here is CAWGLLGPLFYEQYF. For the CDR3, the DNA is TGTGCCTGGGGTCTTCTCGGTCCCCTTTTCTACGAGCAGTACTTC.

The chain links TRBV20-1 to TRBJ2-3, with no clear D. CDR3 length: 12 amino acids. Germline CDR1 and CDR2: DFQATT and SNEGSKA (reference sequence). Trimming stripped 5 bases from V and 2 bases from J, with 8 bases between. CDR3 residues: CSAPTYTDTQYF. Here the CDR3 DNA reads TGCAGTGCTCCAACCTACACAGATACGCAGTATTTT.

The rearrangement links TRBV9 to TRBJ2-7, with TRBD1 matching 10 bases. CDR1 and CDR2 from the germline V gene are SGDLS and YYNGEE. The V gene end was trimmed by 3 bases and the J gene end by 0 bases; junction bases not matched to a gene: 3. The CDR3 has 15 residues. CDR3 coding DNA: TGTGCCAGCAGCGCAGGACAGGGGGTCTCCTACGAGCAGTACTTC. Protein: CASSAGQGVSYEQYF.

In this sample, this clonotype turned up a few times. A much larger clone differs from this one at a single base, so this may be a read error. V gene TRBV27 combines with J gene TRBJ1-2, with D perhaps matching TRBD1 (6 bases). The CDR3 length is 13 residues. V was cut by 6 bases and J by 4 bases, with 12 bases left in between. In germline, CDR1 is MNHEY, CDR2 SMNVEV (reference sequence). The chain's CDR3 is CASRAGALYGYTF. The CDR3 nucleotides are TGTGCCAGCAGGGCAGGGGCCCTCTATGGCTACACCTTC.

The CDR3 reads CASSLKDRTEAFF. Here the CDR3 DNA reads TGTGCCAGCAGCCTAAAGGACAGGACTGAAGCTTTCTTT. This sequence joins TRBV9 and TRBJ1-1, with 7 nucleotides matching TRBD1. Germline-derived CDR1 and CDR2 are SGDLS and YYNGEE. Losses at the gene ends were 4 bases for V and 5 bases for J; bases not matched to a gene: 5. This CDR3 comprises 13 residues. Combining the CDR3 with reference TRBV9 and TRBJ1-1 gives the whole variable domain DSGVTQTPKHLITATGQRVTLRCSPRSGDLSVYWYQQSLDQGLQFLIQYYNGEERAKGNILERFSAQQFPDLHSELNLSSLELGDSALYFCASSLKDRTEAFFGQGTRLTVV.

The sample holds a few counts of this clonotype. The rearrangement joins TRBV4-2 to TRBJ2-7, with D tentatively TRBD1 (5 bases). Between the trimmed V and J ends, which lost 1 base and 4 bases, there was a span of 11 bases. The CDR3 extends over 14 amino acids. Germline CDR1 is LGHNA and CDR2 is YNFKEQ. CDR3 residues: CASSQVGQVYEQYF. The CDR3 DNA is TGTGCCAGCAGCCAAGTGGGGCAGGTTTACGAGCAGTACTTC.

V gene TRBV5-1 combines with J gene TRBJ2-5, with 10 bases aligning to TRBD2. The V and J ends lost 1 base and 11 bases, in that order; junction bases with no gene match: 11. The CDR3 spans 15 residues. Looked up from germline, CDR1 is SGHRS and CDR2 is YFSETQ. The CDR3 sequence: CASSLPGLAMNEQYF. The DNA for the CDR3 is TGCGCCAGCAGCTTGCCGGGACTAGCGATGAATGAGCAGTACTTC.

The CDR3 here is CASSPRGNGAFF. DNA of the CDR3: TGTGCCAGCAGCCCCCGGGGCAACGGGGCTTTCTTT. The chain uses TRBV9 and TRBJ1-1; tentatively, D is TRBD1 (5 bases). Germline CDR1 and CDR2: SGDLS and YYNGEE. The CDR3 covers 12 residues. V gave up 4 bases and J gave up 11 bases, with 15 bases separating them.

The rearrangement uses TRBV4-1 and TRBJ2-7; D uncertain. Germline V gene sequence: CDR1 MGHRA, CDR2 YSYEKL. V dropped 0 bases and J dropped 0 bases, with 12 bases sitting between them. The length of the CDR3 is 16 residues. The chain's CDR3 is CASSQETGPFSYEQYF. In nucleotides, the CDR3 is TGCGCCAGCAGCCAAGAGACCGGGCCGTTCTCCTACGAGCAGTACTTC.

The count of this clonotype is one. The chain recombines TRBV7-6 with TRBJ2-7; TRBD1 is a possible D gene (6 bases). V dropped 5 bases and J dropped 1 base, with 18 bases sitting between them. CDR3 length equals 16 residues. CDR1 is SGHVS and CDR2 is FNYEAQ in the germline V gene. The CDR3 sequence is CASSTKGGRGSYEQYF. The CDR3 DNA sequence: TGTGCCAGCAGCACCAAAGGGGGAAGGGGGTCCTACGAGCAGTACTTC. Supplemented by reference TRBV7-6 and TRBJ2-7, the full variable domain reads GAGVSQSPRYKVTKRGQDVALRCDPISGHVSLYWYRQALGQGPEFLTYFNYEAQQDKSGLPNDRFSAERPEGSISTLTIQRTEQRDSAMYRCASSTKGGRGSYEQYFGPGTRLTVT.

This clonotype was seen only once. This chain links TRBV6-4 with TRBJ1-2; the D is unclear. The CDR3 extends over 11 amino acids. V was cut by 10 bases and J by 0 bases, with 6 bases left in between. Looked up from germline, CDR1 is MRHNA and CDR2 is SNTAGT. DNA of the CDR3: TGTGCCACTTTATCTAACTATGGCTACACCTTC. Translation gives CATLSNYGYTF.

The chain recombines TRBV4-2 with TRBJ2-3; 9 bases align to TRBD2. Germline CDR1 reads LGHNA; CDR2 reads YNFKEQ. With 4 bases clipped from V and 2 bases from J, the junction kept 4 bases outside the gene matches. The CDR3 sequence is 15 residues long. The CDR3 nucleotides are TGTGCCAGCAGCCCCTCTAGCGGGAACACAGATACGCAGTATTTT. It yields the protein CASSPSSGNTDTQYF.

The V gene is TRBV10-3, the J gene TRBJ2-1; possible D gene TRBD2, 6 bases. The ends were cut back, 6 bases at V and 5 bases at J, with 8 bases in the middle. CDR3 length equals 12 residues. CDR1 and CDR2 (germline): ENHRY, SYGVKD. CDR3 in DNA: TGTGCCATCAGAGGGACTGACAATGAGCAGTTCTTC. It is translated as CAIRGTDNEQFF.

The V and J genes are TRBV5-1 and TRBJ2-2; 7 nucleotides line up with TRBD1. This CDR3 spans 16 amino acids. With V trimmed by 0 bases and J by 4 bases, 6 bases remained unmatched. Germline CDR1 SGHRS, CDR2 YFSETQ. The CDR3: CASSLAGKGATGELFF. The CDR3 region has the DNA TGCGCCAGCAGCTTGGCCGGAAAGGGGGCCACCGGGGAGCTGTTTTTT. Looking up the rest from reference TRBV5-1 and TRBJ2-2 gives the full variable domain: KAGVTQTPRYLIKTRGQQVTLSCSPISGHRSVSWYQQTPGQGLQFLFEYFSETQRNKGNFPGRFSGRQFSNSRSEMNVSTLELGDSALYLCASSLAGKGATGELFFGEGSRLTVL.

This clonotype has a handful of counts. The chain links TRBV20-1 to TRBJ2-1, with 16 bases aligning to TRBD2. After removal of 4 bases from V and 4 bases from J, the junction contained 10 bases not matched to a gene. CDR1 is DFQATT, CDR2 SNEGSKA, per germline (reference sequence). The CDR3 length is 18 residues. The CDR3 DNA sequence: TGCAGTGCTACCCCGGGACTAGCGGGAGGGGGTTTGTACAATGAGCAGTTCTTC. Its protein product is CSATPGLAGGGLYNEQFF.

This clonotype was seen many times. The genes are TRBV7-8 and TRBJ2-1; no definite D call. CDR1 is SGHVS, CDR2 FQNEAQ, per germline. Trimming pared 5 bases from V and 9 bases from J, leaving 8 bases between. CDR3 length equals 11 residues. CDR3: CASSARSEQFF. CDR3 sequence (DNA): TGTGCCAGCAGCGCTAGGAGTGAGCAGTTCTTC. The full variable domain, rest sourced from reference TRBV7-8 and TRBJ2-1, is GAGVSQSPRYKVAKRGQDVALRCDPISGHVSLFWYQQALGQGPEFLTYFQNEAQLDKSGLPSDRFFAERPEGSVSTLKIQRTQQEDSAVYLCASSARSEQFFGPGTRLTVL.

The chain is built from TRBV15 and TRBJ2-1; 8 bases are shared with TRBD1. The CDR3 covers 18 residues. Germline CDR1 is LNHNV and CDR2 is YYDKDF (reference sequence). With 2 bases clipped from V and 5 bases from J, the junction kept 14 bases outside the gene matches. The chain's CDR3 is CATSRQGATSVDNNEQFF. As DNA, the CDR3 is TGTGCCACCAGCAGACAGGGGGCTACGTCAGTAGACAACAATGAGCAGTTCTTC. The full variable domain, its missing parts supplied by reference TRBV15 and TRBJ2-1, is DAMVIQNPRYQVTQFGKPVTLSCSQTLNHNVMYWYQQKSSQAPKLLFHYYDKDFNNEADTPDNFQSRRPNTSFCFLDIRSPGLGDTAMYLCATSRQGATSVDNNEQFFGPGTRLTVL.

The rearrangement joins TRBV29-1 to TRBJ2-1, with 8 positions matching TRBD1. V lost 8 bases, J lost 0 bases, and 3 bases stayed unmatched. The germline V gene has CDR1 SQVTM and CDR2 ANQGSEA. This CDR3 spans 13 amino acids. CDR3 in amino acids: CSQGQGSYNEQFF. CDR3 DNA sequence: TGCAGCCAAGGACAGGGCTCCTACAATGAGCAGTTCTTC.

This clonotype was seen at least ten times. The CDR3 protein is CATSRDRGYEQYF. CDR3 nucleotides: TGTGCCACCAGCAGGGACAGGGGGTACGAGCAGTACTTC. V gene TRBV15 combines with J gene TRBJ2-7, with 10 positions matching TRBD1. The V and J ends lost 3 bases and 4 bases, in that order; junction bases with no gene match: 0. CDR3 size: 13 residues. Germline V CDR1 and CDR2: LNHNV, YYDKDF (reference sequence).